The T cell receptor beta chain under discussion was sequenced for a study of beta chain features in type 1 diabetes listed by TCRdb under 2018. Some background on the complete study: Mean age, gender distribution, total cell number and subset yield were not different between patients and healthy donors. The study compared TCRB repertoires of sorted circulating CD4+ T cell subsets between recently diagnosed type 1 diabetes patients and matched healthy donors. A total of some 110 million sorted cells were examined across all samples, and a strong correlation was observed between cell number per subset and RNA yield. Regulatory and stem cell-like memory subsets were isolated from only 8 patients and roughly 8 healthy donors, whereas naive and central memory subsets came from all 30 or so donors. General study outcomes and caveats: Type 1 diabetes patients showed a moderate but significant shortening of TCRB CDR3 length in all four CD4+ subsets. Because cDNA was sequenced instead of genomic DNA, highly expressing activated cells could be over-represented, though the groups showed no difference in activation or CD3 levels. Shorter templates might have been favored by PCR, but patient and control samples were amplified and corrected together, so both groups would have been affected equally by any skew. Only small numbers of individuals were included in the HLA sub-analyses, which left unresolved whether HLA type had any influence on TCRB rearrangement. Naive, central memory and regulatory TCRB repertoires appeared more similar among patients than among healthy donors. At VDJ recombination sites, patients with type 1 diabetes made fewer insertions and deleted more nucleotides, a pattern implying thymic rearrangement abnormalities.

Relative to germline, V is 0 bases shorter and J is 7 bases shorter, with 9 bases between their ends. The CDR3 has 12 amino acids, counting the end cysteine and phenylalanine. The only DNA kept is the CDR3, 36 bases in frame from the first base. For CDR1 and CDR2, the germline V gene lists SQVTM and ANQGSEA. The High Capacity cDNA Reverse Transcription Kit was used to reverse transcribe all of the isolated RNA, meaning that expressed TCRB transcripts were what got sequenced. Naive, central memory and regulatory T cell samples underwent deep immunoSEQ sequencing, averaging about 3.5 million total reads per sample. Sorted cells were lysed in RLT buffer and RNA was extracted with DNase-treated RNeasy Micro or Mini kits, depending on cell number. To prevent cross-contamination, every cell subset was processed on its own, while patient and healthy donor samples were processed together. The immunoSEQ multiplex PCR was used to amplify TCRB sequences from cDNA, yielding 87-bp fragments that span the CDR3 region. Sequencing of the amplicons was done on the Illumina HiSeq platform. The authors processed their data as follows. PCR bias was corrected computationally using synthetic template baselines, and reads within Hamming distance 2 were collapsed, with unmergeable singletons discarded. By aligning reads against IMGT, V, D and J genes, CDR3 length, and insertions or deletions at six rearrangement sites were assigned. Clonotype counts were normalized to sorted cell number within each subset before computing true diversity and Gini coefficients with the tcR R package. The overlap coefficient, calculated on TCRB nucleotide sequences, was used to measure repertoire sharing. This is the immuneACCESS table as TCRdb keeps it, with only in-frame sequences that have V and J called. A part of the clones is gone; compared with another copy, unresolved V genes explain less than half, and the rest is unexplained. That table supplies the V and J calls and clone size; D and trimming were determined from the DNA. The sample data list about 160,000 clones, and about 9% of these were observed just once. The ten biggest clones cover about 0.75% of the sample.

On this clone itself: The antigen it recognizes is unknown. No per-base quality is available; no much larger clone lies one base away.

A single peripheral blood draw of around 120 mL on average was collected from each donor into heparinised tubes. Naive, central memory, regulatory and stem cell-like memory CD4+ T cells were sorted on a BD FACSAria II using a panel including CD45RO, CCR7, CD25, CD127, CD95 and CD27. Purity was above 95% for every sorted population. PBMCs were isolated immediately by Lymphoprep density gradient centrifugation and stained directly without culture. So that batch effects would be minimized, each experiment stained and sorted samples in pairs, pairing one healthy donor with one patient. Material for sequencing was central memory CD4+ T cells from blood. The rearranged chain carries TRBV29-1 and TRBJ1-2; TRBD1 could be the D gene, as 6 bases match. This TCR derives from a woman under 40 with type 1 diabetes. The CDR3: CSVEDQGGGYTF. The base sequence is TGCAGCGTTGAAGATCAAGGGGGTGGCTACACCTTC.